This TCR beta chain comes out of a study of cytomegalovirus exposure and HLA in healthy donors. Germline CDR1 reads GTSNPN; CDR2 reads SVGIG (reference sequence). CDR3 length: 12 amino acids. Trimming took 3 bases from V and 8 from J, leaving 10 bases between them. Primers: 60 Vbeta forward and 13 Jbeta reverse. Generated by immunoSEQ multiplex PCR, the TCRdb table keeps only in-frame clones and is missing some. The sample includes about 170,000 clones, approximately 71% of them seen just once. This clone was seen a handful of times. Its target is unknown. Study results and limitations: Rare TCR sequences predominated, though certain public TCRs were found in many donors.

The J gene is TRBJ1-4, the V gene TRBV30, with a possible D match to TRBD1 (5 bases). The source material was PBMCs. This clonotype originated in a girl under 18 in good health and CMV-seronegative. CDR3: CAWRDDREKLFF. The CDR3 DNA reads as TGTGCCTGGAGGGATGACAGAGAAAAACTGTTTTTT. The full variable domain, with the rest looked up from reference TRBV30 and TRBJ1-4, is SQTIHQWPATLVQPVGSPLSLECTVEGTSNPNLYWYRQAAGRGLQLLFYSVGIGQISSEVPQNLSASRPQDRQFILSSKKLLLSDSGFYLCAWRDDREKLFFGSGTQLSVL.